This entry lists 27 T cell receptor beta chains sequenced from one sample in a study of blood T cells in healthy people across ages. Next came a second PCR, run for roughly 6 to 11 cycles, which used a sample-barcoded 5' primer along with a J-beta primer mix. TCRdb processed the 5' RACE reads anew with MiXCR; each CDR3 protein has one entry. Of about 580,000 distinct CDR3 sequences listed, 45% to 55% are singletons. Specimen: blood. The receptors here all came from a man older than 75 in good health.

The chain links TRBV6-2 or TRBV6-3 to TRBJ2-5; tentatively, D is TRBD1 or TRBD2 (5 bases each). Germline loops: CDR1 MNHEY, CDR2 SVGEGT. The CDR3 consists of 16 residues. V shed 5 bases and J shed 2 bases, with 18 bases lying between them. DNA for the CDR3: TGTGCCAGCAGTCCCCCGGGGCAGGGCACACAAGAGACCCAGTACTTC. This encodes CASSPPGQGTQETQYF.

This clonotype was found a few times. The chain links TRBV6-1 to TRBJ2-1, with 7 nucleotides matching TRBD2. Germline V gene data show CDR1 as MNHNS and CDR2 as SASEGT. The junction had 4 bases not matched to a gene; V was cut back by 2 bases and J by 9 bases. The CDR3 is 13 amino acids. The CDR3 DNA reads TGTGCCAGCAGTGAACGGCCGGGAGGTGAGCAGTTCTTC. It is translated as CASSERPGGEQFF.

V usage is TRBV7-2 and J usage is TRBJ2-2; D remains unclear. CDR1 is SGHTA and CDR2 is FQGNSA in the germline V gene. V was clipped by 5 bases and J by 3 bases, with 13 bases between them. The CDR3 runs to 15 residues. Here the CDR3 DNA reads TGTGCCAGCAGCAAGGCCGTGGTGGACACCGGGGAGCTGTTTTTT. Residues: CASSKAVVDTGELFF.

Concerning this clonotype: The missing conserved phenylalanine or tryptophan at the end of this CDR3 makes a read error likely. The V and J genes are TRBV6-6 and TRBJ2-6; TRBD1 aligns across 9 bases. The germline V gene has CDR1 MNHNY and CDR2 SVGAGI (reference sequence). CDR3 length equals 15 residues. Here the CDR3 reads CSSGTGSTGANVLTL. The CDR3 DNA reads as TGTTCCAGCGGGACAGGGAGCACCGGGGCCAACGTCCTGACTTTG.

Concerning this clonotype: This could be a read error, since a much larger clone is one nucleotide away. V gene TRBV6-2 or TRBV6-3 combines with J gene TRBJ2-1; 9 bases fit TRBD1. J was trimmed by 10 bases and V by 5 bases; bases with no gene match: 9. CDR3 length equals 14 residues. Germline V lookup: CDR1 MNHEY, CDR2 SVGEGT. CDR3: CASSDSGTGREQFF. CDR3 sequence (DNA): TGTGCCAGCAGTGATTCCGGGACAGGGCGGGAGCAGTTCTTC.

The chain employs TRBV4-1 and TRBJ1-1, with 12 bases identical to TRBD1. The germline CDR1 and CDR2 sequences are MGHRA and YSYEKL. Germline trimming cut 4 bases from V and 5 bases from J; bases unmatched to any gene: 5. This CDR3 comprises 15 residues. The CDR3: CASSLGTGGDTEAFF. The DNA for the CDR3 is TGCGCCAGCAGCCTTGGGACAGGGGGCGATACTGAAGCTTTCTTT.

This clonotype was observed many times. V and J are TRBV6-5 and TRBJ1-2; 9 nucleotides align to TRBD1. Germline V gives CDR1 MNHEY, CDR2 SVGAGI. This CDR3 is 15 amino acids long. Germline trimming cut 5 bases from V and 2 bases from J; bases unmatched to any gene: 6. CDR3 DNA: TGTGCCAGCAGTAAGCTGACAGGGGGGAACTATGGCTACACCTTC. Its protein product is CASSKLTGGNYGYTF.

The rearrangement joins TRBV27 to TRBJ2-1; the D gene is possibly TRBD2 (5 bases). Per germline, CDR1 MNHEY and CDR2 SMNVEV (reference sequence). The CDR3 sequence is 13 residues long. The V end was cut by 6 bases, the J end by 4 bases, with 10 bases between. CDR3 loop: CASRGRGYNEQFF. CDR3 DNA sequence: TGTGCCAGCAGGGGTAGAGGGTACAATGAGCAGTTCTTC.

This clonotype was detected only a few times. This rearrangement joins TRBV20-1 to TRBJ2-7; 7 bases are shared with TRBD1. Germline CDR1 and CDR2: DFQATT and SNEGSKA (reference sequence). V lost 3 bases to trimming and J lost 5 bases; unmatched junction nucleotides: 7. The CDR3 is 13 residues long. CDR3 loop: CSARTGIGNEQYF. The CDR3 nucleotides read TGCAGTGCTAGGACAGGGATAGGCAACGAGCAGTACTTC.

The chain combines TRBV10-3 with TRBJ2-7, with 10 bases matching TRBD2. The tail of the sequence fits TRBJ2-5 better, so the J call may be wrong. CDR3 length: 15 residues. CDR1 and CDR2 (germline): ENHRY, SYGVKD. The CDR3 bases are TGTGCCATCAGTGAGAAGCGGGAGGGCCGGGAGACCCAGTACTTC. Amino acids: CAISEKREGRETQYF.

This clonotype was seen at least ten times. The rearrangement joins TRBV9 to TRBJ2-1; 9 bases fit TRBD2. This CDR3 is built from 15 residues. The germline V gene has CDR1 SGDLS and CDR2 YYNGEE. V shed 5 bases, J shed 4 bases, and the junction held 7 bases outside the gene matches. The CDR3 DNA reads TGTGCCAGCAGTGTGGGACTAGCAGTTTACAATGAGCAGTTCTTC. Protein: CASSVGLAVYNEQFF.

The chain has TRBV7-2 and TRBJ2-7; D gene ambiguous. Trimming removed 0 bases from V and 0 bases from J, with 9 bases in between. Germline V CDR1 and CDR2: SGHTA, FQGNSA. The CDR3 consists of 15 residues. This CDR3 is CASSLASRSSYEQYF. The CDR3 coding sequence is TGTGCCAGCAGCTTAGCGTCTAGAAGCTCCTACGAGCAGTACTTC.

This sequence joins TRBV9 and TRBJ2-1; 10 bases are shared with TRBD1. The CDR3 length is 15 residues. Germline-derived CDR1 and CDR2 are SGDLS and YYNGEE. V gave up 0 bases and J gave up 3 bases; unmatched junction bases: 0. CDR3: CASSVGDRGYNEQFF. The CDR3 coding sequence is TGTGCCAGCAGCGTAGGGGACAGGGGCTACAATGAGCAGTTCTTC.

This clonotype occurred a few times. The chain carries TRBV20-1 and TRBJ2-1; no clear D gene. CDR1 is DFQATT, CDR2 SNEGSKA, per germline (reference sequence). CDR3 size: 11 residues. V was trimmed by 6 bases and J by 6 bases, leaving 9 bases between them. The CDR3 loop reads CSARPVNEQFF. For the CDR3, the DNA is TGCAGTGCCCGACCCGTCAATGAGCAGTTCTTC.

The CDR3 DNA sequence: TGCAGTGCTAGTCGACCCAGGGGCCAACTCAATGAGCAGTTCTTC. It translates to CSASRPRGQLNEQFF. The rearrangement joins TRBV20-1 to TRBJ2-1, with a tentative D call TRBD1 (6 bases). Germline values: CDR1 DFQATT, CDR2 SNEGSKA (reference sequence). Deletions cut 3 bases from V and 6 bases from J, with 18 bases between. The CDR3 contains 15 residues.

The chain has TRBV12-3 or TRBV12-4 and TRBJ2-5; the match to TRBD1 covers 10 bases. The CDR3 has 16 residues. V trimming: 5 bases; J trimming: 2 bases; junction bases outside the gene matches: 8. The CDR3 coding sequence is TGTGCCAGCAGTAACCGGGACAGGGGACTTCAAGAGACCCAGTACTTC. Translation gives CASSNRDRGLQETQYF.

V is TRBV20-1 and J is TRBJ1-5, with a tentative D call TRBD1 (5 bases). From germline, CDR1 is DFQATT and CDR2 SNEGSKA (reference sequence). CDR3 length: 15 amino acids. CDR3 region: CSANRGRDSNQPQHF. CDR3 nucleotide sequence: TGCAGCGCAAATCGCGGCAGGGATAGCAATCAGCCCCAGCATTTT.

This clonotype was detected a few times. The rearrangement uses TRBV9 and TRBJ1-6, with no clear D. Germline V gene sequence: CDR1 SGDLS, CDR2 YYNGEE. This CDR3 comprises 13 residues. The V end lost 6 bases, the J end lost 10 bases, and 14 bases lay between the germline ends. The CDR3 DNA is TGTGCCAGCACCGACTCGTTTGACTCACCCCTCCACTTT. This codes for CASTDSFDSPLHF. The variable domain in full, completed from reference TRBV9 and TRBJ1-6, reads DSGVTQTPKHLITATGQRVTLRCSPRSGDLSVYWYQQSLDQGLQFLIQYYNGEERAKGNILERFSAQQFPDLHSELNLSSLELGDSALYFCASTDSFDSPLHFGNGTRLTVT.

A note on this clonotype: At one end, the junction sequence differs from germline, possibly due to a read error. The chain joins TRBV20-1 to TRBJ2-3, with TRBD2 as a possible D gene (6 bases). The CDR3 length is 16 residues. Germline V gene data show CDR1 as DFQATT and CDR2 as SNEGSKA (reference sequence). The CDR3: CSTRGGVARFTDTQYF. In DNA form, the CDR3 reads TGCAGTACTAGGGGCGGGGTAGCCAGATTCACAGATACGCAGTATTTT.

V usage is TRBV3-1 and J usage is TRBJ2-5, with D perhaps matching TRBD1 or TRBD2 (6 bases each). Trimming removed 7 bases from V and 3 bases from J, with 24 bases in between. Per germline, CDR1 LGHDT and CDR2 YNNKEL (reference sequence). The CDR3 runs 17 residues. The DNA of the CDR3 is TGTGCCAGCAACCCAGGGGAGGACGAGGTGTGGGAAGAGACCCAGTACTTC. Protein sequence: CASNPGEDEVWEETQYF.

The J gene is TRBJ2-1, the V gene TRBV7-2; D is uncertain. Trimming cost V 5 bases and J 9 bases, with 11 bases left between them. Germline CDR1 reads SGHTA; CDR2 reads FQGNSA. The CDR3 covers 12 residues. CDR3 nucleotides: TGTGCCAGCAGCCCCCTACTGGGTGAGCAGTTCTTC. Residues: CASSPLLGEQFF.

The chain is built from TRBV9 and TRBJ2-1, with D perhaps TRBD1 or TRBD2 (5 bases each). This CDR3 is 14 amino acids long. V was pared by 0 bases and J by 10 bases, with 14 bases between. Germline V CDR1 and CDR2: SGDLS, YYNGEE. The CDR3 DNA follows: TGTGCCAGCAGCGTAGGGGGGTCCGCCTACGAGCAGTTCTTC. Translating gives CASSVGGSAYEQFF.

This clonotype was counted a few times. The chain carries TRBV15 and TRBJ2-1; 12 bases are a match to TRBD2. This CDR3 comprises 18 residues. The germline V gene encodes CDR1 LNHNV and CDR2 YYDKDF (reference sequence). V lost 3 bases to trimming and J lost 7 bases; unmatched junction nucleotides: 13. The CDR3 is CATSRPGLAGIRANEQFF. The DNA of the CDR3 is TGTGCCACCAGCAGGCCAGGACTAGCGGGAATAAGGGCGAATGAGCAGTTCTTC.

This clonotype has only a few counts. The chain carries TRBV4-1 and TRBJ1-5; D is unclear. Germline CDR1 reads MGHRA; CDR2 reads YSYEKL. The CDR3 has 15 residues. V was clipped by 5 bases and J by 5 bases, with 16 bases between them. CDR3 DNA sequence: TGCGCCAGCAGCGACCGTCGGGGTGCGGATCAGCCCCAGCATTTT. It specifies CASSDRRGADQPQHF.

The table lists this clonotype with a few counts. This rearrangement joins TRBV18 to TRBJ2-1; D is perhaps TRBD2 (6 bases). The V end lost 4 bases, the J end lost 0 bases, and 13 bases lay between the germline ends. In germline, CDR1 is KGHSH, CDR2 LQKENI. This CDR3 spans 16 amino acids. CDR3 in DNA: TGTGCCAGCTCACGAGGGACTCCTAGCTCCTACAATGAGCAGTTCTTC. It translates to CASSRGTPSSYNEQFF.

The sample holds one count of this clonotype. The chain has TRBV12-3 or TRBV12-4 and TRBJ2-1, with 11 bases aligning to TRBD2. After removal of 5 bases from V and 3 bases from J, the junction contained 6 bases not matched to a gene. This CDR3 has 16 residues. The CDR3 nucleotides are TGTGCCAGCAGTCCTGATAGCGGGGGGGACTACAATGAGCAGTTCTTC. Translation: CASSPDSGGDYNEQFF.

CDR3 residues: CASSTSNRGRAEAFF. The CDR3, as DNA: TGTGCCAGCAGTACATCTAACAGGGGCAGGGCTGAAGCTTTCTTT. V usage is TRBV6-5 and J usage is TRBJ1-1; 7 bases agree with TRBD1. The CDR3 totals 15 residues. V shed 5 bases, J shed 6 bases, and the junction held 12 bases outside the gene matches. CDR1 and CDR2 (germline): MNHEY, SVGAGI.